The 14 T cell receptor beta chains below all came from one sample that was sequenced in a study of chemoradiotherapy in HPV16-positive cancers. Method: immunoSEQ multiplex PCR; TCRdb's copy keeps in-frame clones and lacks some. Of about 10,000 clones listed, 65% to 70% are singletons. The sample was taken from a patient who underwent chemoradiotherapy. The receptors derive from a human donor with HPV-associated anogenital cancer.

This clone was counted a single time. The rearrangement links TRBV10-3 to TRBJ1-2, with TRBD1 as a possible D gene (5 bases). CDR1 ENHRY and CDR2 SYGVKD come from the germline V gene. CDR3 length equals 12 residues. Trimming took 8 bases from V and 7 from J, leaving 14 bases between them. CDR3 in DNA: TGTGCCATCGGCGGGGACGCGGGTGGCTACACCTTC. Amino acid sequence: CAIGGDAGGYTF.

The CDR3 sequence: CASSLSRVSTYGYTF. In DNA, the CDR3 is TGTGCCAGCAGTTTAAGTAGGGTCTCTACCTATGGCTACACCTTC. V gene TRBV27 combines with J gene TRBJ1-2; D unclear. The length of the CDR3 is 15 residues. Germline lookup yields CDR1 MNHEY and CDR2 SMNVEV (reference sequence). Trimming left V 2 bases short and J 4 bases short, with 14 bases between.

Only a few counts were recorded for this clone. The chain couples TRBV6-1 to TRBJ1-1; D is possibly TRBD1 (6 bases). Germline V CDR1 and CDR2: MNHNS, SASEGT. The CDR3 is made up of 14 amino acids. V was shortened by 7 bases and J by 5 bases, with 17 bases between the two germline ends. CDR3 region: CASITGRGRTEAFF. The CDR3 DNA reads TGTGCCAGCATAACAGGGAGGGGTCGAACTGAAGCTTTCTTT.

The rearrangement uses TRBV7-8 and TRBJ2-6; no firm D call. The length of the CDR3 is 14 residues. V was cut by 3 bases and J by 1 base, with 4 bases left in between. The V gene's germline CDR1 is SGHVS and CDR2 FQNEAQ. CDR3 region: CASSFGSGANVLTF. CDR3 bases: TGTGCCAGCAGCTTTGGGTCTGGGGCCAACGTCCTGACTTTC. The entire variable domain, with the rest obtained from reference TRBV7-8 and TRBJ2-6, is as follows: GAGVSQSPRYKVAKRGQDVALRCDPISGHVSLFWYQQALGQGPEFLTYFQNEAQLDKSGLPSDRFFAERPEGSVSTLKIQRTQQEDSAVYLCASSFGSGANVLTFGAGSRLTVL.

V is TRBV5-4 and J is TRBJ2-5; 7 nucleotides agree with TRBD2. The CDR3 runs 16 residues. From germline, CDR1 is SGHNT and CDR2 YYREEE (reference sequence). V lost 1 base and J lost 5; bases outside the gene matches: 11. The CDR3 bases are TGTGCCAGCAGCTTGACTAGCGCGACGGAGAGGGAGACCCAGTACTTC. Translated, it gives CASSLTSATERETQYF.

The gene calls are TRBV4-3 and TRBJ2-2, with 10 bases matching TRBD1. This CDR3 has 16 residues. Germline V CDR1 and CDR2: LGHNA, YSLEER. V lost 0 bases to trimming and J lost 5 bases; unmatched junction nucleotides: 3. The CDR3 region has the DNA TGCGCCAGCAGCCAAGACCGGACAGGGGGAACCGGGGAGCTGTTTTTT. Protein: CASSQDRTGGTGELFF.

The rearrangement joins TRBV6-6 to TRBJ2-7; TRBD1 agrees at 7 bases. Trimming removed 2 bases from V and 2 bases from J; junction bases left unmatched: 3. Germline CDR1 and CDR2: MNHNY and SVGAGI (reference sequence). The CDR3 consists of 14 residues. This chain's CDR3 is CASSYQGQPYEQYF. The DNA for the CDR3 is TGTGCCAGCAGTTACCAGGGACAGCCCTACGAGCAGTACTTC.

The chain's CDR3 is CASSSRESNQPQHF. The CDR3 DNA follows: TGTGCCAGCAGTTCCCGGGAAAGCAATCAGCCCCAGCATTTT. V gene TRBV6-1 combines with J gene TRBJ1-5; D gene unclear. Trimming took off 5 bases at V and 1 base at J, with 9 bases between the two ends. The CDR3 consists of 14 residues. Per the germline V gene, CDR1 is MNHNS and CDR2 is SASEGT.

The genes are TRBV4-1 and TRBJ2-3; D gene ambiguous. Germline assignment: CDR1 MGHRA and CDR2 YSYEKL. The V and J ends lost 0 bases and 2 bases respectively, with 21 bases between them. The CDR3 is made up of 19 amino acids. CDR3 in DNA: TGCGCCAGCAGCCAAGATCGAGCACGGGCTAAGGCAGACACAGATACGCAGTATTTT. This translates into CASSQDRARAKADTDTQYF.

CDR3 DNA: TGTGCCAGCAGTTTAACCAGCGGGGGGGCACATTACAATGAGCAGTTCTTC. Translating gives CASSLTSGGAHYNEQFF. The rearrangement joins TRBV27 to TRBJ2-1; 10 nucleotides line up with TRBD2. Germline CDR1 reads MNHEY; CDR2 reads SMNVEV (reference sequence). CDR3 size: 17 residues. The V gene end was trimmed by 2 bases and the J gene end by 4 bases; junction bases not matched to a gene: 8.

This clone was observed a single time. The chain has TRBV7-2 and TRBJ2-1; no firm D call. The germline gives CDR1 SGHTA, CDR2 FQGNSA. The CDR3 runs 12 residues. The V and J ends lost 2 bases and 6 bases respectively, with 5 bases between them. The CDR3 coding sequence is TGTGCCAGCAGCTTAAATTCCAATGAGCAGTTCTTC. This sequence encodes CASSLNSNEQFF.

V and J are TRBV30 and TRBJ1-1; D possibly corresponds to TRBD1 (5 bases). The V and J ends lost 3 bases and 1 base respectively, with 12 bases between them. The CDR3 is 14 amino acids. Germline CDR1 GTSNPN, CDR2 SVGIG (reference sequence). The DNA of the CDR3 is TGTGCCTGGAGCCCAATGGGGGGGAACACTGAAGCTTTCTTT. Translation: CAWSPMGGNTEAFF.

V and J are TRBV2 and TRBJ2-1; D may be TRBD2 (6 bases). V lost 9 bases, J lost 8 bases, and 20 bases lay in between. The CDR3 loop spans 14 amino acids. Looked up from germline, CDR1 is SNHLY and CDR2 is FYNNEI. The CDR3 bases are TGTGCCAGTCGTCCGGCGGGGAGGTCGGATGAGCAGTTCTTC. Protein: CASRPAGRSDEQFF.

This clone has just one count. The gene calls are TRBV7-2 and TRBJ2-2, with D possibly TRBD2 on 5 matching bases. Germline V lookup: CDR1 SGHTA, CDR2 FQGNSA. The CDR3 totals 14 residues. Trimming pared 4 bases from V and 2 bases from J, leaving 8 bases between. DNA for the CDR3: TGTGCCAGCAGCTCGGGATTTAACACCGGGGAGCTGTTTTTT. Encoded protein: CASSSGFNTGELFF.